A single sample gave rise to the 10 T cell receptor beta chains below, sequenced in a study of early T cells in non-severe SARS-CoV-2 infection listed by TCRdb under 2021. Library generation was performed with 5' RACE. Instrument on record: NextSeq 500. TCRdb itself trimmed the public reads at Q25 with fastp, ran MiXCR and retained productive beta chains. Entries are consolidated by CDR3 protein sequence, retaining the most common genes and DNA. A total of approximately 90,000 distinct CDR3 sequences appear in this sample, approximately 10% of them only once. Clones ranked in the top ten supply less than 5.5% of the sample. Sequenced here: whole blood, sampled at baseline. These receptors all stem from an adult who was a healthcare worker with PCR-confirmed SARS-CoV-2 infection or an uninfected control (not recorded which).

The rearrangement links TRBV11-2 to TRBJ2-3, with TRBD2 matching 10 bases. The CDR3 runs to 21 residues. With 0 bases clipped from V and 3 bases from J, the junction kept 18 bases outside the gene matches. The germline V gene encodes CDR1 SGHAT and CDR2 FQNNGV. The CDR3 protein is CASSLEAPAGGPRGWTDTQYF. CDR3 DNA sequence: TGTGCCAGCAGCTTAGAGGCACCAGCGGGGGGGCCTCGGGGATGGACAGATACGCAGTATTTT.

This clonotype was seen a handful of times. The chain links TRBV12-3 or TRBV12-4 to TRBJ2-7; D is perhaps TRBD2 (7 bases). The CDR3 runs 14 residues. Trimming shortened V by 2 bases and J by 5 bases, and 13 bases separated the two germline ends. In nucleotides, the CDR3 is TGTGCCAGCAGTTTACCAGGGGACTACAACGAGCAGTACTTC. Translation: CASSLPGDYNEQYF.

The chain links TRBV20-1 to TRBJ1-5, with D tentatively TRBD1 (6 bases). The germline V gene has CDR1 DFQATT and CDR2 SNEGSKA (reference sequence). Trimming stripped 0 bases from V and 0 bases from J, with 15 bases between. The CDR3 length is 17 residues. CDR3 residues: CSARDRQGLDSNQPQHF. The CDR3, as DNA: TGCAGTGCTAGAGATCGGCAGGGGCTCGATAGCAATCAGCCCCAGCATTTT.

The table lists this clonotype with a few counts. J is TRBJ1-4 and V is TRBV20-1; weak D call: TRBD1 (6 bases). Germline assignment: CDR1 DFQATT and CDR2 SNEGSKA (reference sequence). V lost 6 bases and J lost 0, with 17 bases in between. CDR3 size: 16 residues. CDR3 in DNA: TGCAGTGCCGTGGACAGCCAACTCGCAACTAATGAAAAACTGTTTTTT. Translated: CSAVDSQLATNEKLFF.

The CDR3 nucleotides read TGCAGTGCCGGACTAGCGGGAGACACCGGGGAGCTGTTTTTT. This sequence encodes CSAGLAGDTGELFF. The V and J genes are TRBV20-1 and TRBJ2-2, with TRBD2 matching over 13 bases. The CDR3 is made up of 14 amino acids. Looked up from germline, CDR1 is DFQATT and CDR2 is SNEGSKA (reference sequence). The junction had 1 base not matched to a gene; V was cut back by 6 bases and J by 3 bases.

Many counts were recorded for this clonotype. J is TRBJ2-3 and V is TRBV19; D not resolved. V lost 0 bases to trimming and J lost 0 bases, with 7 bases between them. Looked up from germline, CDR1 is LNHDA and CDR2 is SQIVND (reference sequence). The CDR3 is made up of 15 amino acids. The CDR3 DNA reads TGTGCCAGTAGTATAGAGGGCGGAAGCACAGATACGCAGTATTTT. Its translation: CASSIEGGSTDTQYF.

This clonotype was found many times. The V and J genes are TRBV27 and TRBJ1-6; 9 bases match TRBD1. Germline CDR1 MNHEY, CDR2 SMNVEV (reference sequence). Losses at the gene ends were 5 bases for V and 9 bases for J; bases not matched to a gene: 14. The CDR3 totals 17 residues. CDR3 sequence reads: CASSPTGTGPLVSPLHF. CDR3 nucleotides: TGTGCCAGCAGTCCGACCGGGACAGGGCCCCTGGTTTCACCCCTCCACTTT.

This clonotype was seen at least ten times. The rearrangement uses TRBV5-1 and TRBJ2-2; 8 bases fit TRBD1. The CDR3 is 17 amino acids. The V and J ends lost 5 bases and 0 bases, in that order; junction bases with no gene match: 9. Germline V gives CDR1 SGHRS, CDR2 YFSETQ. The CDR3 sequence: CASSWTGTGSNTGELFF. In DNA form, the CDR3 reads TGCGCCAGCAGTTGGACCGGGACAGGATCGAACACCGGGGAGCTGTTTTTT.

This clonotype has a count of ten or more. V gene TRBV6-1 combines with J gene TRBJ1-1, with 8 bases fitting TRBD1. The germline CDR1 and CDR2 sequences are MNHNS and SASEGT. CDR3 length: 16 residues. With 2 bases clipped from V and 1 base from J, the junction kept 6 bases outside the gene matches. The CDR3 spells CASSETRTGTNTEAFF. The CDR3 coding sequence is TGTGCCAGCAGTGAAACGCGGACAGGGACGAACACTGAAGCTTTCTTT.

The rearrangement uses TRBV24-1 and TRBJ2-3; D gene uncertain. Germline CDR1 and CDR2: KGHDR and SFDVKD. The CDR3 is 13 residues long. V was clipped by 4 bases and J by 5 bases, with 9 bases between them. The CDR3 nucleotides are TGTGCCACCAGTGACCCCTCCATAGATACGCAGTATTTT. This gives the protein CATSDPSIDTQYF.